These 21 T cell receptor beta chains share one sample of origin, sequenced in a study of blood T cells in healthy people across ages. Combining a sample-barcoded 5' primer with a J-beta primer mix, a second PCR ran for roughly 6 to 11 cycles. TCRdb analysed the 5' RACE reads with MiXCR anew, one entry per CDR3 protein. The sample has 1.5 million to 2 million distinct CDR3 sequences, 28% seen once; the top ten hold 6.5% to 8.5%. What was sequenced was blood. These receptors were obtained from a woman younger than 45 in good health.

V usage is TRBV6-6 and J usage is TRBJ1-5; D remains unclear. Looked up from germline, CDR1 is MNHNY and CDR2 is SVGAGI (reference sequence). This CDR3 comprises 13 residues. Trimming removed 7 bases from V and 5 bases from J, with 12 bases in between. This CDR3 is CASTDWGDQPQHF. The CDR3 DNA follows: TGTGCCAGCACCGACTGGGGTGATCAGCCCCAGCATTTT.

This clonotype has at least ten counts. The chain has TRBV12-5 and TRBJ2-5; D possibly corresponds to TRBD2 (5 bases). CDR1 is LGHNT and CDR2 is FRNRAP in the germline V gene. CDR3 length: 16 residues. The V gene lost 1 base and the J gene lost 5 bases, with 17 bases spanning the gap. CDR3 amino acids: CASGLDPAAVSETQYF. CDR3 sequence (DNA): TGTGCTAGTGGTTTGGACCCTGCAGCGGTCTCTGAGACCCAGTACTTC. Filled out from reference TRBV12-5 and TRBJ2-5, the complete variable domain reads DARVTQTPRHKVTEMGQEVTMRCQPILGHNTVFWYRQTMMQGLELLAYFRNRAPLDDSGMPKDRFSAEMPDATLATLKIQPSEPRDSAVYFCASGLDPAAVSETQYFGPGTRLLVL.

This clonotype was picked up a small number of times. The DNA of the CDR3 is TGCGCCAGCAGCTCCCTAGGGACACACCAAGAGACCCAGTACTTC. Translation gives CASSSLGTHQETQYF. This rearrangement joins TRBV5-1 to TRBJ2-5, with TRBD1 as a possible D gene (6 bases). In germline, CDR1 is SGHRS, CDR2 YFSETQ. The CDR3 runs 15 residues. Trimming left V 3 bases short and J 0 bases short, with 12 bases between.

This clonotype was seen many times. The chain uses TRBV10-3 and TRBJ2-7, with 8 positions matching TRBD1. CDR3 length: 15 residues. CDR1 and CDR2 (germline): ENHRY, SYGVKD. V trimming: 6 bases; J trimming: 4 bases; junction bases outside the gene matches: 11. In nucleotides, the CDR3 is TGTGCCATCAGATCCCCCGGACAGGGATCGTACGAGCAGTACTTC. Its translation is CAIRSPGQGSYEQYF.

This clonotype has a handful of counts. The chain joins TRBV15 to TRBJ1-5, with D tentatively TRBD1 (5 bases). Germline values: CDR1 LNHNV, CDR2 YYDKDF (reference sequence). Trimming shortened V by 0 bases and J by 4 bases, and 10 bases separated the two germline ends. This CDR3 comprises 15 residues. Written as DNA, the CDR3 is TGTGCCACCAGCAGAGAAGGGGATTGGAATCAGCCCCAGCATTTT. Translation: CATSREGDWNQPQHF.

This clonotype was observed a handful of times. The chain recombines TRBV7-3 with TRBJ2-3; TRBD1 or TRBD2 may be the D gene (6 bases each). This CDR3 is 16 amino acids long. The germline V gene has CDR1 SGHTA and CDR2 FQGTGA. Trimming left V 5 bases short and J 4 bases short, with 19 bases between. CDR3 DNA: TGTGCCAGCAGCCCCCGGGGGCAGTATTCGGCAGATACGCAGTATTTT. It translates to CASSPRGQYSADTQYF.

This clonotype was found many times. The chain employs TRBV24-1 and TRBJ2-1; 9 positions agree with TRBD2. The CDR3 is made up of 17 amino acids. V shed 9 bases, J shed 1 base, and the junction held 12 bases outside the gene matches. The germline CDR1 and CDR2 sequences are KGHDR and SFDVKD. This CDR3 is CATQGYSGGASYNEQFF. DNA of the CDR3: TGTGCCACCCAGGGATATAGCGGGGGAGCATCCTACAATGAGCAGTTCTTC.

This clonotype has at least ten counts. The CDR3 reads CASRKTGANYGYTF. DNA for the CDR3: TGTGCCAGCAGGAAGACAGGAGCTAACTATGGCTACACCTTC. The rearrangement links TRBV12-3 or TRBV12-4 to TRBJ1-2, with D maybe TRBD1 (6 bases). V was pared by 6 bases and J by 0 bases, with 11 bases between. The CDR3 is 14 residues long.

The V gene is TRBV20-1, the J gene TRBJ2-7; possibly TRBD2 for D (7 bases). The CDR3 spans 13 residues. Per germline, CDR1 DFQATT and CDR2 SNEGSKA (reference sequence). The ends were cut back, 1 base at V and 12 bases at J, with 19 bases in the middle. The CDR3 is CSARGPTGAGWYF. For the CDR3, the DNA is TGCAGTGCTAGAGGTCCGACAGGAGCGGGATGGTACTTC.

V gene TRBV5-1 combines with J gene TRBJ2-3, with TRBD2 matching over 14 bases. V lost 3 bases, J lost 4 bases, and 7 bases stayed unmatched. Germline CDR1 is SGHRS and CDR2 is YFSETQ. The CDR3 consists of 17 residues. CDR3 DNA sequence: TGCGCCAGCAGCTCTGGACTAGCGGGGGGAGGCGCAGATACGCAGTATTTT. Its translation: CASSSGLAGGGADTQYF.

This clonotype showed up just a few times. Germline and junction disagree at one end, which may indicate a read error. The V and J genes are TRBV7-2 and TRBJ2-5; D perhaps matches TRBD1 (7 bases). CDR3 length: 14 residues. The V gene's germline CDR1 is SGHTA and CDR2 FQGNSA. CDR3 DNA: TGCGCCAGCAGCTTTGCGGGACAGCGAGAGACCCAGTACTTC. Its protein product is CASSFAGQRETQYF.

The genes are TRBV20-1 and TRBJ2-1; 10 bases match TRBD1. Losses at the gene ends were 3 bases for V and 2 bases for J; bases not matched to a gene: 4. This CDR3 is 15 amino acids long. Germline V gives CDR1 DFQATT, CDR2 SNEGSKA (reference sequence). The CDR3 bases are TGCAGTGCTAGTGCGGGACAGGGGACCTACAATGAGCAGTTCTTC. Amino acid sequence: CSASAGQGTYNEQFF.

This clonotype turned up a few times. V gene TRBV5-1 combines with J gene TRBJ1-1, with D perhaps matching TRBD1 (6 bases). The CDR3 is made up of 12 amino acids. V was cut by 2 bases and J by 11 bases, with 13 bases left in between. The germline CDR1 and CDR2 sequences are SGHRS and YFSETQ. The CDR3 nucleotides read TGCGCCAGCAGCTTCAACAGGGATCAGGCTTTCTTT. Translating gives CASSFNRDQAFF.

The chain combines TRBV6-2 or TRBV6-3 with TRBJ1-2; 9 nucleotides match TRBD1. V was clipped by 6 bases and J by 7 bases; unmatched bases: 9. There are 14 residues in the CDR3. Germline assignment: CDR1 MNHEY and CDR2 SVGEGT. CDR3 region: CASSRGQGISGYTF. In DNA, the CDR3 is TGTGCCAGCAGCCGCGGACAGGGGATCTCTGGCTACACCTTC.

Worth noting for this clonotype: A much larger clone sits a single nucleotide away, making a read error possible. The chain has TRBV20-1 and TRBJ2-4; D may correspond to TRBD1 or TRBD2 (7 bases each). Germline-derived CDR1 and CDR2 are DFQATT and SNEGSKA (reference sequence). The CDR3 has 14 residues. V gave up 6 bases and J gave up 13 bases, with 25 bases separating them. The CDR3: CSAPSGGGGNEQYF. For the CDR3, the DNA is TGCAGTGCCCCGAGTGGGGGAGGGGGCAATGAGCAGTACTTC.

This chain joins TRBV6-1 and TRBJ1-2, with no clear D. Trimming took off 1 base at V and 9 bases at J, with 12 bases between the two ends. The CDR3 sequence is 13 residues long. Germline V gene lookup returns CDR1 MNHNS and CDR2 SASEGT. The CDR3 bases are TGTGCCAGCAGTGAAGAAGGACGTCGGAGCTACACCTTC. Translating it yields CASSEEGRRSYTF.

About this clonotype itself: With a much larger clone just one base away, this may be a read error. The chain uses TRBV7-2 and TRBJ2-3; 9 bases map to TRBD1. This CDR3 has 15 amino acids. The V gene's germline CDR1 is SGHTA and CDR2 FQGNSA. V dropped 4 bases and J dropped 3; count of bases not matched to a gene: 5. CDR3 DNA: TGTGCCAGCAGCTACCGGGACAGGGTGACAGATACGCAGTATTTT. Translating it yields CASSYRDRVTDTQYF.

The rearrangement uses TRBV28 and TRBJ2-7, with unresolved D. The J call may be faulty, since TRBJ2-4 better matches the DNA end. CDR1 and CDR2 (germline): MDHEN, SYDVKM. The CDR3 runs to 17 residues. The CDR3 here is CASSPLVLELAKNIQYF. DNA for the CDR3: TGTGCCAGCAGTCCATTGGTCCTAGAGCTAGCCAAAAACATTCAGTACTTC.

This clonotype was seen a handful of times. This may stem from a read error, because a much larger clone lies one nucleotide away. V usage is TRBV5-1 and J usage is TRBJ1-2; D uncertain. The length of the CDR3 is 14 residues. Germline V gene sequence: CDR1 SGHRS, CDR2 YFSETQ. In nucleotides, the CDR3 is TGCGCCAGCAGCTTGGACGCGGTCGGTTATGGCTGCACCTTC. Protein: CASSLDAVGYGCTF.

For this clonotype: This may stem from a read error, because a much larger clone lies one nucleotide away. The chain uses TRBV6-5 and TRBJ2-7; TRBD1 agrees at 9 bases. From germline, CDR1 is MNHEY and CDR2 SVGAGI. There are 14 residues in the CDR3. The CDR3 here is CTSRPDRGSYEQYF. The CDR3 coding sequence is TGTACCAGCAGGCCGGACAGGGGTTCCTACGAGCAGTACTTC.

In its sample, this clonotype was seen a few times. This rearrangement joins TRBV9 to TRBJ2-7; maybe TRBD2 (5 bases). CDR1 is SGDLS, CDR2 YYNGEE, per germline. The CDR3 runs to 15 residues. The ends were cut back, 0 bases at V and 3 bases at J, with 13 bases in the middle. The CDR3 DNA is TGTGCCAGCAGCGTAGGGGAGCAGGCGAACTACGAGCAGTACTTC. It translates to CASSVGEQANYEQYF.